These 21 T cell receptor beta chains share one sample of origin, sequenced in a study of shared clonotypes between healthy human individuals. The data were produced by immunoSEQ multiplex PCR, yet TCRdb's version contains in-frame clones alone and is incomplete. The table lists approximately 2,300,000 clones, less than 95% of them singletons. Sequences were obtained from naive CD4+ T cells from PBMCs. Subset specified: CD45RA+ positively selected. These receptors were collected from a man aged 18 to 30 in good health. Some clones in this sample may be carry-over from other donors' samples.

The chain combines TRBV2 with TRBJ2-7; the D gene is possibly TRBD1 (6 bases). Per germline, CDR1 SNHLY and CDR2 FYNNEI. The CDR3 is made up of 13 amino acids. V shed 7 bases and J shed 4 bases, with 14 bases lying between them. CDR3 coding DNA: TGTGCCAGCATCCGGGACACCCTATACGAGCAGTACTTC. Its protein is CASIRDTLYEQYF.

This rearrangement joins TRBV27 to TRBJ2-2; no clear D. V was trimmed by 6 bases and J by 2 bases, leaving 22 bases between them. The CDR3 is made up of 18 amino acids. Looked up from germline, CDR1 is MNHEY and CDR2 is SMNVEV (reference sequence). The CDR3 reads CASSAGRYNGPNTGELFF. CDR3 nucleotides: TGTGCCAGCAGCGCAGGAAGATATAACGGGCCTAACACCGGGGAGCTGTTTTTT.

The sample holds one count of this clone. One end of the junction is discordant with germline, which a read error may explain. The V and J genes are TRBV19 and TRBJ2-7; 11 nucleotides line up with TRBD2. Germline CDR1 is LNHDA and CDR2 is SQIVND (reference sequence). The CDR3 covers 14 residues. The CDR3 coding sequence is TGTGCCAGTACTATAACCGGGACTAGCGGCGAGCAGTACTTC. Translated, it gives CASTITGTSGEQYF. Filled out from reference TRBV19 and TRBJ2-7, the complete variable domain reads DGGITQSPKYLFRKEGQNVTLSCEQNLNHDAMYWYRQDPGQGLRLIYYSQIVNDFQKGDIAEGYSVSREKKESFPLTVTSAQKNPTAFYLCASTITGTSGEQYFGPGTRLTVT.

As DNA, the CDR3 is TGTGCCAGCAGTTACCAGGGTACGCAGTATTTT. It is translated as CASSYQGTQYF. V is TRBV6-5 and J is TRBJ2-3, with D perhaps matching TRBD1 (5 bases). The V gene lost 2 bases and the J gene lost 8 bases, with 5 bases spanning the gap. This CDR3 has 11 residues. Germline V gives CDR1 MNHEY, CDR2 SVGAGI.

The gene calls are TRBV7-8 and TRBJ2-1; maybe TRBD1 (7 bases). Germline V gives CDR1 SGHVS, CDR2 FQNEAQ. Trimming removed 5 bases at V and 6 bases at J, with 23 bases between. The length of the CDR3 is 17 residues. The CDR3 nucleotides are TGTGCCAGCAGCCCCAGGGGGTGGGAGGCCCCCCTCAATGAGCAGTTCTTC. This translates into CASSPRGWEAPLNEQFF.

J is TRBJ2-5 and V is TRBV2; 15 bases match TRBD2. Germline CDR1 and CDR2: SNHLY and FYNNEI. The CDR3 length is 15 residues. V was clipped by 8 bases and J by 5 bases; unmatched bases: 6. CDR3 sequence reads: CASARTSGREETQYF. In DNA, the CDR3 is TGTGCCAGCGCTCGGACTAGCGGGAGGGAGGAGACCCAGTACTTC. The whole variable domain, remainder taken from reference TRBV2 and TRBJ2-5, is EPEVTQTPSHQVTQMGQEVILRCVPISNHLYFYWYRQILGQKVEFLVSFYNNEISEKSEIFDDQFSVERPDGSNFTLKIRSTKLEDSAMYFCASARTSGREETQYFGPGTRLLVL.

The CDR3 is CASSLAGAGSNTGELFF. The DNA of the CDR3 is TGTGCCAGCAGCTTAGCGGGGGCAGGATCGAACACCGGGGAGCTGTTTTTT. This chain connects TRBV7-9 to TRBJ2-2; D possibly corresponds to TRBD1 (6 bases). Germline CDR1 is SEHNR and CDR2 is FQNEAQ (reference sequence). The V gene lost 0 bases and the J gene lost 0 bases, with 11 bases spanning the gap. The CDR3 spans 17 residues.

The V gene is TRBV25-1, the J gene TRBJ2-2; 7 positions agree with TRBD2. The ends lost 2 bases at V and 4 bases at J; junction bases unmatched: 7. The germline V gene has CDR1 MGHDK and CDR2 SYGVNS. This CDR3 has 16 residues. The CDR3 DNA is TGTGCCAGCAGTGAAGGGCGCGTAGCGGGCACCGGGGAGCTGTTTTTT. Translation gives CASSEGRVAGTGELFF. Looking up the rest from reference TRBV25-1 and TRBJ2-2 gives the full variable domain: EADIYQTPRYLVIGTGKKITLECSQTMGHDKMYWYQQDPGMELHLIHYSYGVNSTEKGDLSSESTVSRIRTEHFPLTLESARPSHTSQYLCASSEGRVAGTGELFFGEGSRLTVL.

The rearrangement joins TRBV28 to TRBJ2-7; 7 bases align to TRBD1. The J segment lost 6 bases and the V segment lost 6 bases, leaving 14 bases of the junction unmatched. There are 15 residues in the CDR3. Germline V gene sequence: CDR1 MDHEN, CDR2 SYDVKM. The CDR3 reads CASRPTPPDRAEQYF. The CDR3 region has the DNA TGTGCCAGCAGGCCCACACCCCCCGACAGGGCCGAGCAGTACTTC.

The chain links TRBV11-2 to TRBJ2-7; tentatively, D is TRBD1 (6 bases). Per the germline V gene, CDR1 is SGHAT and CDR2 is FQNNGV. The CDR3 consists of 15 residues. The V end lost 3 bases, the J end lost 2 bases, and 14 bases lay between the germline ends. Written as DNA, the CDR3 is TGTGCCAGCAGCTTTGATAGTCAGGGGCCCTACGAGCAGTACTTC. Its translation: CASSFDSQGPYEQYF.

V is TRBV5-4 and J is TRBJ2-5; the D gene is possibly TRBD2 (6 bases). The CDR3 loop spans 15 amino acids. V was cut by 3 bases and J by 4 bases, with 16 bases left in between. Germline values: CDR1 SGHNT, CDR2 YYREEE (reference sequence). The CDR3 nucleotides read TGTGCCAGCAGCTCGGGACTCACCGGAGGAGAGACCCAGTACTTC. This codes for CASSSGLTGGETQYF. Based on the CDR3 plus reference TRBV5-4 and TRBJ2-5, the full variable domain is ETGVTQSPTHLIKTRGQQVTLRCSSQSGHNTVSWYQQALGQGPQFIFQYYREEENGRGNFPPRFSGLQFPNYSSELNVNALELDDSALYLCASSSGLTGGETQYFGPGTRLLVL.

With respect to this clone: The same CDR3 can be traced to other DNA sequences in this sample. V is TRBV18 and J is TRBJ1-5; TRBD1 matches 10 bases. V lost 3 bases, J lost 5 bases, and 4 bases stayed unmatched. The CDR3 loop spans 15 amino acids. Germline-derived CDR1 and CDR2 are KGHSH and LQKENI. The CDR3 sequence: CASSPATGGYQPQHF. The CDR3 DNA reads as TGTGCCAGCTCACCGGCGACAGGGGGCTATCAGCCCCAGCATTTT.

The chain combines TRBV5-1 with TRBJ2-5, with 7 bases lining up with TRBD2. CDR1 and CDR2 from the germline V gene are SGHRS and YFSETQ. CDR3 length: 15 amino acids. V gave up 0 bases and J gave up 3 bases; unmatched junction bases: 5. CDR3 in amino acids: CASSLGSAGEETQYF. For the CDR3, the DNA is TGCGCCAGCAGCTTGGGTTCGGCGGGGGAAGAGACCCAGTACTTC.

The genes are TRBV10-3 and TRBJ1-2; D might be TRBD1 (5 bases). V was pared by 11 bases and J by 7 bases, with 14 bases between. CDR3 length: 11 residues. Germline V gene lookup returns CDR1 ENHRY and CDR2 SYGVKD. The CDR3 spells CACTGAGGYTF. For the CDR3, the DNA is TGTGCCTGCACAGGAGCGGGTGGCTACACCTTC.

The genes are TRBV6-4 and TRBJ1-5; a weak D match, TRBD1 (6 bases). V lost 10 bases to trimming and J lost 4 bases, with 17 bases between them. Germline loops: CDR1 MRHNA, CDR2 SNTAGT. The CDR3 loop spans 14 amino acids. The CDR3 bases are TGTGCCATCCCAGGGGACCCACCGAATCAGCCCCAGCATTTT. Protein: CAIPGDPPNQPQHF.

This chain joins TRBV27 and TRBJ1-2; D possibly corresponds to TRBD1 (5 bases). The V end was cut by 3 bases, the J end by 6 bases, with 14 bases between. Germline values: CDR1 MNHEY, CDR2 SMNVEV (reference sequence). The CDR3 sequence is 14 residues long. Here the CDR3 reads CASSFTDIGHGYTF. The CDR3 nucleotides read TGTGCCAGCAGTTTCACGGACATCGGCCATGGCTACACCTTC.

The V and J genes are TRBV27 and TRBJ1-5, with D perhaps TRBD1 (6 bases). CDR1 and CDR2 from the germline V gene are MNHEY and SMNVEV (reference sequence). V was shortened by 3 bases and J by 0 bases, with 18 bases between the two germline ends. The CDR3 spans 18 residues. DNA for the CDR3: TGTGCCAGCAGTTTTTCAGGGGACCTCCGTAATAGCAATCAGCCCCAGCATTTT. Its translation is CASSFSGDLRNSNQPQHF.

This clone was counted a single time. The chain is built from TRBV4-2 and TRBJ2-7; D gene unclear. The CDR3 runs to 11 residues. CDR1 and CDR2 (germline): LGHNA, YNFKEQ. V was clipped by 4 bases and J by 7 bases, with 8 bases between them. This CDR3 reads CASSLGREQYF. The CDR3 DNA reads TGTGCCAGCAGCCTAGGAAGGGAGCAGTACTTC.

This CDR3 reads CASSFRALTEAFF. In nucleotides, the CDR3 is TGTGCCAGCAGTTTCCGGGCCCTCACTGAAGCTTTCTTT. The chain combines TRBV27 with TRBJ1-1; D gene unclear. Germline V CDR1 and CDR2: MNHEY, SMNVEV (reference sequence). V was cut by 3 bases and J by 4 bases, with 9 bases left in between. The CDR3 loop spans 13 amino acids.

The CDR3 DNA reads TGTGCCAGCAGTTTAAGACTAGCGGCTTGGGTAGAGACCCAGTACTTC. Its translation: CASSLRLAAWVETQYF. The chain recombines TRBV28 with TRBJ2-5; 9 nucleotides match TRBD2. CDR3 length: 16 amino acids. Per the germline V gene, CDR1 is MDHEN and CDR2 is SYDVKM. With V trimmed by 2 bases and J by 4 bases, 8 bases remained unmatched. Combining the CDR3 with reference TRBV28 and TRBJ2-5 gives the whole variable domain DVKVTQSSRYLVKRTGEKVFLECVQDMDHENMFWYRQDPGLGLRLIYFSYDVKMKEKGDIPEGYSVSREKKERFSLILESASTNQTSMYLCASSLRLAAWVETQYFGPGTRLLVL.

V and J are TRBV10-3 and TRBJ1-2, with TRBD1 matching 7 bases. Trimming removed 4 bases from V and 0 bases from J; junction bases left unmatched: 5. The CDR3 has 15 residues. Germline V CDR1 and CDR2: ENHRY, SYGVKD. CDR3 bases: TGTGCCATCAGTGTCCGGGACAGCTCTAACTATGGCTACACCTTC. This gives the protein CAISVRDSSNYGYTF.